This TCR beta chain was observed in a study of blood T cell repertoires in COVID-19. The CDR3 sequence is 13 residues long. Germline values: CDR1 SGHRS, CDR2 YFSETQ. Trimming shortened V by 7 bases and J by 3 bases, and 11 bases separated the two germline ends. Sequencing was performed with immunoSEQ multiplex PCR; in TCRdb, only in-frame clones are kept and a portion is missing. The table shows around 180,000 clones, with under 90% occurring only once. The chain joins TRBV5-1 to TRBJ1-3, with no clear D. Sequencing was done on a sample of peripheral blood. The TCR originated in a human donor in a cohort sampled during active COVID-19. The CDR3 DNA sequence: TGCGCCAGCTGCCGCGGGTTTGGAAACACCATATATTTT. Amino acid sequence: CASCRGFGNTIYF.